This T cell receptor beta chain was documented in a study of shared clonotypes between healthy human individuals. Study conclusions and caveats: Large depth notwithstanding, sorted-subset sequencing proved incomplete by rarefaction.

The study drew all its donors from Caucasian adults living in Nashville, Tennessee. The CDR3 is 15 residues long. Per the germline V gene, CDR1 is SGDLS and CDR2 is YYNGEE. Trimming removed 0 bases from V and 2 bases from J, with 10 bases in between. Genomic DNA (from each subset) was split evenly across several immunoSEQ plates. Libraries were prepared by immunoSEQ multiplex PCR; TCRdb keeps only in-frame clonotypes and omits some of them. The data show 2 million to 3 million clones, approximately 94% seen once. A note on this clone: Its cognate antigen is unknown.

Material for sequencing was naive CD4+ T cells from PBMCs. Subset specified: CD45RA+ positively selected. The V call is TRBV9, the J call TRBJ2-3; D is unclear. The clonotype was recovered from a young man in good health. Some clones in this sample may be carry-over from other donors' samples. In DNA form, the CDR3 reads TGTGCCAGCAGCGTAGCGTTGCTTAACACAGATACGCAGTATTTT. Its translation: CASSVALLNTDTQYF.